One and the same sample provided the 28 T cell receptor beta chains below, sequenced in a study of shared clonotypes between healthy human individuals. The naive CD8 population came from CD45RO-negative cells selected for CCR7, without terminally differentiated effector memory CD45RA+ cells. Here immunoSEQ multiplex PCR was the method, and the copy in TCRdb shows in-frame clones only, minus some. The data show hundreds of thousands of clones, more than 95% seen once. Material for sequencing was naive CD8+ T cells sorted from blood. The receptor set was obtained from a man under 40 in good health.

This clone is a singleton in its sample. The genes are TRBV29-1 and TRBJ2-1, with D possibly matching TRBD2 (5 bases). The germline V gene has CDR1 SQVTM and CDR2 ANQGSEA. The V end lost 4 bases, the J end lost 0 bases, and 13 bases lay between the germline ends. CDR3 size: 15 residues. The chain's CDR3 is CSVVRPGSSYNEQFF. The CDR3 nucleotides are TGCAGCGTTGTACGCCCGGGGTCCTCCTACAATGAGCAGTTCTTC.

This chain joins TRBV28 and TRBJ2-1; D is unresolved. CDR1 and CDR2 (germline): MDHEN, SYDVKM. Trimming left V 1 base short and J 7 bases short, with 11 bases between. The CDR3 runs 14 residues. In nucleotides, the CDR3 is TGTGCCAGCAGTTTATATAAGGTTTCAAATGAGCAGTTCTTC. As protein: CASSLYKVSNEQFF.

The genes are TRBV5-1 and TRBJ1-1; TRBD1 is a possible D gene (6 bases). V lost 0 bases and J lost 0, with 9 bases in between. This CDR3 contains 15 residues. Germline lookup yields CDR1 SGHRS and CDR2 YFSETQ. The CDR3 region is CASSLADSMNTEAFF. CDR3 sequence (DNA): TGCGCCAGCAGCTTGGCGGACAGCATGAACACTGAAGCTTTCTTT.

This CDR3 is CASSQESPSGTYEQYF. Here the CDR3 DNA reads TGCGCCAGCAGCCAAGAATCACCTAGCGGGACCTACGAGCAGTACTTC. The genes are TRBV4-1 and TRBJ2-7, with TRBD2 matching 9 bases. Trimming removed 0 bases from V and 2 bases from J; junction bases left unmatched: 5. Germline values: CDR1 MGHRA, CDR2 YSYEKL. The CDR3 sequence is 16 residues long.

This clone was seen a single time. This chain links TRBV7-9 with TRBJ2-1; D may match TRBD1 or TRBD2 (6 bases each). This CDR3 has 13 amino acids. Germline CDR1 is SEHNR and CDR2 is FQNEAQ (reference sequence). Trimming took 10 bases from V and 3 from J, leaving 13 bases between them. The CDR3: CATGARNYNEQFF. CDR3 nucleotide sequence: TGTGCCACGGGGGCCAGGAACTACAATGAGCAGTTCTTC.

The chain is built from TRBV10-2 and TRBJ2-1, with D possibly matching TRBD1 (6 bases). The V gene lost 2 bases and the J gene lost 3 bases, with 11 bases spanning the gap. The V gene's germline CDR1 is WSHSY and CDR2 SAAADI. The CDR3 is made up of 15 amino acids. In nucleotides, the CDR3 is TGCGCCAGCAGTGAGCCCACAGGGATCTACAATGAGCAGTTCTTC. This gives the protein CASSEPTGIYNEQFF.

The CDR3 region is CASSLDRGTSGPYNEQFF. The CDR3 region has the DNA TGTGCCAGCAGCTTAGACCGCGGGACTAGCGGGCCGTACAATGAGCAGTTCTTC. This rearrangement joins TRBV11-3 to TRBJ2-1, with 12 bases matching TRBD2. CDR1 and CDR2 (germline): SGHNT, YENEEA. The CDR3 consists of 18 residues. The ends lost 0 bases at V and 4 bases at J; junction bases unmatched: 7.

The sample holds one count of this clone. V and J are TRBV5-6 and TRBJ2-7; 8 bases line up with TRBD2. Germline assignment: CDR1 SGHDT and CDR2 YYEEEE. The CDR3 consists of 16 residues. Unmatched junction bases numbered 11, after V lost 0 bases and J lost 6 bases. The CDR3 DNA is TGTGCCAGCAGCTTGGGGATAGCTCGCGGGGGGTCCGAGCAGTACTTC. The encoded protein is CASSLGIARGGSEQYF.

The V and J genes are TRBV7-2 and TRBJ1-1, with D uncertain. The germline V gene encodes CDR1 SGHTA and CDR2 FQGNSA. This CDR3 region has 14 residues. The V gene lost 3 bases and the J gene lost 0 bases, with 8 bases spanning the gap. The CDR3 sequence: CASSLRGMNTEAFF. The CDR3 bases are TGTGCCAGCAGCTTGCGGGGTATGAACACTGAAGCTTTCTTT.

The genes are TRBV29-1 and TRBJ2-6, with D possibly being TRBD1 or TRBD2 (6 bases each). Germline CDR1 SQVTM, CDR2 ANQGSEA. There are 18 residues in the CDR3. Trimming removed 3 bases from V and 6 bases from J, with 24 bases in between. The CDR3 nucleotides read TGCAGCGTTGAGACTGAAGACCGTTGGAGGGGGGAGGCCAACGTCCTGACTTTC. Residues: CSVETEDRWRGEANVLTF.

This chain connects TRBV6-5 to TRBJ2-5; 9 bases match TRBD2. This CDR3 is built from 14 residues. Unmatched junction bases numbered 11, after V lost 5 bases and J lost 10 bases. The germline V gene encodes CDR1 MNHEY and CDR2 SVGAGI. The CDR3: CASSPVIAGEDQYF. The CDR3 DNA sequence: TGTGCCAGCAGTCCCGTAATAGCGGGAGAGGACCAGTACTTC.

The V call is TRBV9, the J call TRBJ1-1; TRBD1 might be the D (5 bases). Germline V gene sequence: CDR1 SGDLS, CDR2 YYNGEE. The CDR3 extends over 15 amino acids. V shed 0 bases and J shed 4 bases, with 13 bases lying between them. The chain's CDR3 is CASSVVSGFGTEAFF. Written as DNA, the CDR3 is TGTGCCAGCAGCGTAGTTTCAGGGTTTGGCACTGAAGCTTTCTTT.

The gene calls are TRBV7-9 and TRBJ2-2, with 9 nucleotides matching TRBD1. The CDR3 is made up of 17 amino acids. Losses at the gene ends were 3 bases for V and 6 bases for J; bases not matched to a gene: 11. Germline lookup yields CDR1 SEHNR and CDR2 FQNEAQ (reference sequence). The CDR3 coding sequence is TGTGCCAGCAGCTTGGCCCCGGGACAGGGATATGCCGGGGAGCTGTTTTTT. Translating it yields CASSLAPGQGYAGELFF.

To note about this clone: At one end, the junction sequence differs from germline, possibly due to a read error. This chain links TRBV29-1 with TRBJ1-1; 7 bases match TRBD1. The length of the CDR3 is 12 residues. Germline V lookup: CDR1 SQVTM, CDR2 ANQGSEA. The CDR3 region has the DNA TGCAGCGCTACGACAGGGAACGCTGAAGCTTTCTTT. Translated, it gives CSATTGNAEAFF.

This rearrangement joins TRBV25-1 to TRBJ2-7; perhaps TRBD2 as D (5 bases). The CDR3 consists of 15 residues. V was cut by 1 base and J by 8 bases, with 18 bases left in between. Per germline, CDR1 MGHDK and CDR2 SYGVNS. In DNA form, the CDR3 reads TGTGCCAGCAGTGAATTGTTTGGAGCCGACGGGAAGCAGTACTTC. Translated, it gives CASSELFGADGKQYF.

The chain recombines TRBV7-9 with TRBJ1-3; D possibly corresponds to TRBD1 (5 bases). The germline V gene encodes CDR1 SEHNR and CDR2 FQNEAQ (reference sequence). The CDR3 runs to 14 residues. V was shortened by 9 bases and J by 0 bases, with 12 bases between the two germline ends. The CDR3 region is CASTFGASGNTIYF. Written as DNA, the CDR3 is TGTGCCAGTACCTTCGGGGCCTCTGGAAACACCATATATTTT. The variable domain in full, with the rest retrieved from reference TRBV7-9 and TRBJ1-3, is DTGVSQNPRHKITKRGQNVTFRCDPISEHNRLYWYRQTLGQGPEFLTYFQNEAQLEKSRLLSDRFSAERPKGSFSTLEIQRTEQGDSAMYLCASTFGASGNTIYFGEGSWLTVV.

This clone has just one count. The same CDR3 also results from other DNA sequences found in this sample. This chain joins TRBV5-1 and TRBJ1-5; D is unresolved. Germline V CDR1 and CDR2: SGHRS, YFSETQ. Trimming shortened V by 0 bases and J by 0 bases, and 7 bases separated the two germline ends. The CDR3 runs to 15 residues. CDR3 coding DNA: TGCGCCAGCAGCTTGGGTCAGAATAGCAATCAGCCCCAGCATTTT. Amino acids: CASSLGQNSNQPQHF.

V and J are TRBV28 and TRBJ2-5, with D hard to call. Trimming cost V 5 bases and J 0 bases, with 10 bases left between them. The CDR3 runs to 14 residues. In germline, CDR1 is MDHEN, CDR2 SYDVKM. In DNA, the CDR3 is TGTGCCAGCAGTCTTACAGCGTACCAAGAGACCCAGTACTTC. The encoded protein is CASSLTAYQETQYF.

This chain joins TRBV4-1 and TRBJ2-7; D is undetermined. Germline lookup yields CDR1 MGHRA and CDR2 YSYEKL. V lost 0 bases and J lost 3, with 6 bases in between. The CDR3 is 13 residues long. As DNA, the CDR3 is TGCGCCAGCAGCCAAGATCGGTACTACGAGCAGTACTTC. Translated: CASSQDRYYEQYF.

This chain connects TRBV5-5 to TRBJ2-1, with 11 bases that match TRBD1. J gave up 5 bases and V 4 bases, and 11 bases lay outside the gene matches. The germline V gene has CDR1 SGHKS and CDR2 YYEKEE (reference sequence). CDR3 length equals 17 residues. The CDR3 DNA reads TGTGCCAGCAGCCGGGACAGGGGGACTAGCAGTCACAATGAGCAGTTCTTC. It translates to CASSRDRGTSSHNEQFF. Combining the CDR3 with reference TRBV5-5 and TRBJ2-1 gives the whole variable domain DAGVTQSPTHLIKTRGQQVTLRCSPISGHKSVSWYQQVLGQGPQFIFQYYEKEERGRGNFPDRFSARQFPNYSSELNVNALLLGDSALYLCASSRDRGTSSHNEQFFGPGTRLTVL.

The CDR3 region has the DNA TGTGCCAGCTCACCAGAGAGGGGGTACTACGAGCAGTACTTC. Translation: CASSPERGYYEQYF. The chain has TRBV18 and TRBJ2-7; possibly TRBD1 for D (6 bases). The CDR3 has 14 residues. Germline CDR1 reads KGHSH; CDR2 reads LQKENI. The V end lost 2 bases, the J end lost 3 bases, and 11 bases lay between the germline ends.

The chain employs TRBV28 and TRBJ1-1, with 7 bases fitting TRBD1. The CDR3 runs 14 residues. V shed 6 bases, J shed 1 base, and the junction held 5 bases outside the gene matches. Germline CDR1 reads MDHEN; CDR2 reads SYDVKM. The CDR3 sequence is CASRVQGPNTEAFF. The CDR3 DNA reads TGTGCCAGCAGGGTACAGGGGCCGAACACTGAAGCTTTCTTT.

The chain employs TRBV7-7 and TRBJ2-5; 10 bases agree with TRBD2. CDR3 size: 16 residues. Unmatched junction bases numbered 9, after V lost 3 bases and J lost 5 bases. Germline V CDR1 and CDR2: SSHAT, FNYEAQ (reference sequence). CDR3 bases: TGTGCCAGCAGCTTGGCCCTAGCGGGAGAGTATGAGACCCAGTACTTC. This translates into CASSLALAGEYETQYF.

CDR3 bases: TGCGCCAGCAGCTTGGAGCCAGGGATGAACACTGAAGCTTTCTTT. This codes for CASSLEPGMNTEAFF. The V call is TRBV5-1, the J call TRBJ1-1, with a weak D call TRBD1 (5 bases). Germline lookup yields CDR1 SGHRS and CDR2 YFSETQ. This CDR3 comprises 15 residues. With 0 bases removed from V and 0 bases from J, the gap between germline ends came to 9 bases.

The V and J genes are TRBV6-6 and TRBJ2-7; 8 bases map to TRBD1. Germline loops: CDR1 MNHNY, CDR2 SVGAGI (reference sequence). The CDR3 has 13 residues. The junction had 5 bases not matched to a gene; V was cut back by 5 bases and J by 5 bases. CDR3 nucleotides: TGTGCCAGCAGTACCACAGGGGGAAACGAGCAGTACTTC. It encodes CASSTTGGNEQYF.

J is TRBJ2-3 and V is TRBV6-5; D could derive from TRBD1 or TRBD2 (5 bases each). Between the trimmed V and J ends, which lost 0 bases and 6 bases, there was a span of 13 bases. The CDR3 has 15 amino acids. Germline V lookup: CDR1 MNHEY, CDR2 SVGAGI. The CDR3 here is CASSYSPLGVDTQYF. Here the CDR3 DNA reads TGTGCCAGCAGTTACTCCCCGTTGGGGGTTGATACGCAGTATTTT.

This chain joins TRBV29-1 and TRBJ1-4; 8 bases agree with TRBD1. From germline, CDR1 is SQVTM and CDR2 ANQGSEA. The J segment lost 7 bases and the V segment lost 7 bases, leaving 8 bases of the junction unmatched. The CDR3 is 13 residues long. Here the CDR3 reads CSGLAGGSEKLFF. CDR3 DNA: TGCAGCGGGCTGGCAGGGGGCAGTGAAAAACTGTTTTTT.

The rearrangement uses TRBV7-8 and TRBJ2-7; TRBD2 agrees at 7 bases. The CDR3 extends over 14 amino acids. Germline CDR1 is SGHVS and CDR2 is FQNEAQ. V trimming: 4 bases; J trimming: 0 bases; junction bases outside the gene matches: 3. This CDR3 reads CASSYRTSSYEQYF. In nucleotides, the CDR3 is TGTGCCAGCAGCTACAGGACTAGCTCCTACGAGCAGTACTTC.